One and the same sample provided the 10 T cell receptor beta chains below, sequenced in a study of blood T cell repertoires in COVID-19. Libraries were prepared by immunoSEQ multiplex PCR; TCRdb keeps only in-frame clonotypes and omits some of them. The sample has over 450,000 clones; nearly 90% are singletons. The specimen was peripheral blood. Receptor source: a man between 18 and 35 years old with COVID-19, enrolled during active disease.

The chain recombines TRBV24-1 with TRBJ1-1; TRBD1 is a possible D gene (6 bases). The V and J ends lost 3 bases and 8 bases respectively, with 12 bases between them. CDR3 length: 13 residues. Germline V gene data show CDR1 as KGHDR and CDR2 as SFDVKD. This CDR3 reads CATSDPPDSEAFF. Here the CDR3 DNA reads TGTGCCACCAGTGATCCGCCGGACAGCGAAGCTTTCTTT.

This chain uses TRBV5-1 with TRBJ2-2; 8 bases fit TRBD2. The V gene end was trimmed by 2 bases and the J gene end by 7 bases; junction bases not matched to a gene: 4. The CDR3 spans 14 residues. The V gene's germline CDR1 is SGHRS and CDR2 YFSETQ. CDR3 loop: CASSLAGEDGELFF. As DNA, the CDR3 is TGCGCCAGCAGCTTAGCGGGAGAGGACGGGGAGCTGTTTTTT. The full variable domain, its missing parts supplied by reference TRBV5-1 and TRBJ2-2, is KAGVTQTPRYLIKTRGQQVTLSCSPISGHRSVSWYQQTPGQGLQFLFEYFSETQRNKGNFPGRFSGRQFSNSRSEMNVSTLELGDSALYLCASSLAGEDGELFFGEGSRLTVL.

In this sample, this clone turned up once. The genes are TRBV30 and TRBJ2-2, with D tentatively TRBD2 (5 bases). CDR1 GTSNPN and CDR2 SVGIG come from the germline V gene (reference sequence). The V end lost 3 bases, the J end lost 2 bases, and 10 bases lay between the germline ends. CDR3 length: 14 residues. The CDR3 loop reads CAWRGDFNTGELFF. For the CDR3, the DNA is TGTGCCTGGAGGGGAGACTTTAACACCGGGGAGCTGTTTTTT.

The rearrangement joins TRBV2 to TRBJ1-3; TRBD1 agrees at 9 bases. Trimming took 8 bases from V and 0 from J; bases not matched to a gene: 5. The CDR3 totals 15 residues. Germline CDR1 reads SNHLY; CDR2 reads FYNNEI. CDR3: CASSGQGSSGNTIYF. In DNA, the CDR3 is TGTGCCAGCTCAGGACAGGGGAGCTCTGGAAACACCATATATTTT. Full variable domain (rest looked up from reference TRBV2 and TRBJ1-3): EPEVTQTPSHQVTQMGQEVILRCVPISNHLYFYWYRQILGQKVEFLVSFYNNEISEKSEIFDDQFSVERPDGSNFTLKIRSTKLEDSAMYFCASSGQGSSGNTIYFGEGSWLTVV.

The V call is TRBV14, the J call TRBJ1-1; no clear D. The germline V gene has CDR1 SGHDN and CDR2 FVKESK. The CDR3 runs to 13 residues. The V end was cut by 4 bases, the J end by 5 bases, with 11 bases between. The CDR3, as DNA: TGTGCCAGCAGCCTCCCGGGAGCGACTGAAGCTTTCTTT. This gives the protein CASSLPGATEAFF. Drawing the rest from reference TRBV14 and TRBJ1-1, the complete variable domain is EAGVTQFPSHSVIEKGQTVTLRCDPISGHDNLYWYRRVMGKEIKFLLHFVKESKQDESGMPNNRFLAERTGGTYSTLKVQPAELEDSGVYFCASSLPGATEAFFGQGTRLTVV.

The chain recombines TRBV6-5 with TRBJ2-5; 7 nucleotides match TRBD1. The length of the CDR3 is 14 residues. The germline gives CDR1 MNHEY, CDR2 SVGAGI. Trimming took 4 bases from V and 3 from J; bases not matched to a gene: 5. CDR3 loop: CASSSSQGEETQYF. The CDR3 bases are TGTGCCAGCAGTTCGAGTCAGGGGGAAGAGACCCAGTACTTC.

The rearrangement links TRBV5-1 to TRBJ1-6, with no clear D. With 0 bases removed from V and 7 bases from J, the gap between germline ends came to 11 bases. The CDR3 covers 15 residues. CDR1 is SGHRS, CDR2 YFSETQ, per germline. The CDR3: CASSLVGESNSPLHF. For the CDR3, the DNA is TGCGCCAGCAGCTTGGTCGGGGAATCCAATTCACCCCTCCACTTT.

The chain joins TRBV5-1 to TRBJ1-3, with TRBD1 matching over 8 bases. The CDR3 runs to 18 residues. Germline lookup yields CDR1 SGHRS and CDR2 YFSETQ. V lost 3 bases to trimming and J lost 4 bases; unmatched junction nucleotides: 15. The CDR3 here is CASSWTSLGQGSGNTIYF. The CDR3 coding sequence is TGCGCCAGCAGCTGGACCTCCCTTGGACAGGGCTCGGGAAACACCATATATTTT.

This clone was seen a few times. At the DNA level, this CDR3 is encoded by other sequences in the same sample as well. The CDR3 loop is CASSLGAGNTEAFF. Written as DNA, the CDR3 is TGCGCCAGCAGCTTGGGGGCGGGGAACACTGAAGCTTTCTTT. The chain recombines TRBV5-1 with TRBJ1-1; unclear D gene. Per the germline V gene, CDR1 is SGHRS and CDR2 is YFSETQ. CDR3 length: 14 residues. The V end lost 0 bases, the J end lost 1 base, and 7 bases lay between the germline ends.

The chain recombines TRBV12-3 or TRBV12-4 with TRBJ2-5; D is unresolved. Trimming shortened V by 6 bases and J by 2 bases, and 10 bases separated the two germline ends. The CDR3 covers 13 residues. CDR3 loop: CASSPGRQETQYF. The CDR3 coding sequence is TGTGCCAGCAGCCCAGGCCGACAAGAGACCCAGTACTTC.